The sequence of this T cell receptor (beta chain) was determined in a study of T cell responses to AZD1222 COVID-19 vaccine. Data came from immunoSEQ multiplex PCR; TCRdb stores just in-frame clones and leaves some out. The sample has tens of thousands of clones, approximately 88% seen once. This CDR3 region has 15 residues. The V gene end was trimmed by 4 bases and the J gene end by 6 bases; junction bases not matched to a gene: 4. The germline V gene has CDR1 SGHRS and CDR2 YFSETQ. This clone was counted once. Its antigen remains unknown. General study results and limits: Without day 14 samples, only post-peak T cell repertoires were studied.

The chain links TRBV5-1 to TRBJ2-1; 13 positions agree with TRBD2. This clonotype was sampled from an adult who received the AZD1222 COVID-19 vaccine. Sequenced material: peripheral blood, taken 28 days after the second AZD1222 dose. The CDR3 loop reads CASSQLAGGPNEQFF. Here the CDR3 DNA reads TGCGCCAGCAGCCAACTAGCGGGGGGGCCCAATGAGCAGTTCTTC.